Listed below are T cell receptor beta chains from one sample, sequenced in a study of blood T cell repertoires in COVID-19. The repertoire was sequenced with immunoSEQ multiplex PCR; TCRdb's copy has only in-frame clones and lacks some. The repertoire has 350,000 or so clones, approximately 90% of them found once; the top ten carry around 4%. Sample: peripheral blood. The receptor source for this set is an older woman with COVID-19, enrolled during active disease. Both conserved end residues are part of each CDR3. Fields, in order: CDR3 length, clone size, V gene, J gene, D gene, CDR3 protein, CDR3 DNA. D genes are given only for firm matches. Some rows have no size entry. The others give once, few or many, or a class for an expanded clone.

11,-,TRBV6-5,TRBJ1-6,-,CASGGSSPLHF,TGTGCCAGCGGGGGGAGCTCACCCCTCCACTTT
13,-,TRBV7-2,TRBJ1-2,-,CASSFTGDYGYTF,TGTGCCAGCAGCTTTACGGGTGACTATGGCTACACCTTC
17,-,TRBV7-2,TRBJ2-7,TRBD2,CASSSKSSGGGFYEQYF,TGTGCCAGCAGCTCGAAATCTAGCGGGGGGGGTTTCTACGAGCAGTACTTC
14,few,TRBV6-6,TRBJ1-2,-,CASSYSRDFNGYTF,TGTGCCAGCAGTTACTCGAGAGACTTTAATGGCTACACCTTC
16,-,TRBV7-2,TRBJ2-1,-,CASSLPGTFAYNEQFF,TGTGCCAGCAGCTTACCCGGGACTTTCGCCTACAATGAGCAGTTCTTC
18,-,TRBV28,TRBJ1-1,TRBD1,CASSTPTGGWFLNTEAFF,TGTGCCAGCTCTACCCCGACAGGGGGATGGTTTCTGAACACTGAAGCTTTCTTT
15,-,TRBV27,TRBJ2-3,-,CASSLSGQGTDTQYF,TGTGCCAGCAGTTTATCGGGGCAGGGCACAGATACGCAGTATTTT
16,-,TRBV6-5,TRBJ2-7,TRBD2,CASSYDGLARYYEQYF,TGTGCCAGCAGTTACGACGGACTAGCTCGGTACTACGAGCAGTACTTC
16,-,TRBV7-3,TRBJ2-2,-,CASSLSSGGNTGELFF,TGTGCCAGCAGCTTATCTAGTGGGGGCAACACCGGGGAGCTGTTTTTT
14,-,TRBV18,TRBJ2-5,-,CASSPGRGAETQYF,TGTGCCAGCTCACCGGGCCGGGGGGCAGAGACCCAGTACTTC
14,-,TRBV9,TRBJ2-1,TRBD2,CASSVSGGEGEQFF,TGTGCCAGCAGCGTAAGCGGAGGGGAGGGCGAGCAGTTCTTC
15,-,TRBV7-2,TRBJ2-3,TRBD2,CASSSGLVGTDTQYF,TGTGCCAGCAGTTCTGGACTAGTCGGCACAGATACGCAGTATTTT
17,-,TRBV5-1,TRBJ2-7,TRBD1,CASSRRTGGDGDNEQYF,TGCGCCAGCAGCCGGAGGACAGGGGGCGACGGGGACAACGAGCAGTACTTC
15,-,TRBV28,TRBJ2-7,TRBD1,CASSLGQGAKYEQYF,TGTGCCAGCAGTTTAGGACAGGGGGCGAAGTACGAGCAGTACTTC
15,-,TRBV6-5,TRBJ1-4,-,CASSLAGGPNEKLFF,TGTGCCAGCAGCCTGGCGGGCGGACCTAATGAAAAACTGTTTTTT
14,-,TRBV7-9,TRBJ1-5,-,CASSPSGGAQPQHF,TGTGCCAGCAGCCCCTCGGGAGGGGCTCAGCCCCAGCATTTT
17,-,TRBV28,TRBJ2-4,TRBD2,CASSRREGSGAKNIQYF,TGTGCCAGCAGCCGCCGGGAGGGGAGTGGAGCCAAAAACATTCAGTACTTC
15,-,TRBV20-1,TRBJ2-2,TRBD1,CSASKTGISTGELFF,TGCAGTGCTAGTAAGACAGGGATATCCACCGGGGAGCTGTTTTTT
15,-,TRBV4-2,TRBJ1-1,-,CASSQGTSMNTEAFF,TGTGCCAGCAGCCAAGGGACTTCTATGAACACTGAAGCTTTCTTT
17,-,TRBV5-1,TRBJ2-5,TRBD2,CASRMGPSGAPQETQYF,TGCGCCAGCAGGATGGGACCCAGCGGGGCGCCCCAAGAGACCCAGTACTTC
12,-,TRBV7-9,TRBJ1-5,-,CASSLGGQPQHF,TGTGCCAGCAGCTTAGGGGGCCAGCCCCAGCATTTT
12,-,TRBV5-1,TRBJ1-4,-,CASRLGAEKLFF,TGCGCCAGCAGATTGGGTGCGGAAAAACTGTTTTTT
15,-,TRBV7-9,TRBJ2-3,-,CASSLPGKVRDTQYF,TGTGCCAGCAGCTTACCGGGGAAAGTACGAGATACGCAGTATTTT
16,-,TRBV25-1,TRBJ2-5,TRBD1,CASSGAGQGVKETQYF,TGTGCCAGCAGTGGGGCTGGACAGGGCGTAAAAGAGACCCAGTACTTC
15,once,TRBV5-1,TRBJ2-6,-,CASSLIDSGANVLTF,TGCGCCAGCAGCTTGATAGATTCTGGGGCCAACGTCCTGACTTTC
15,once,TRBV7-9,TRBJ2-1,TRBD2,CASSSGTSGYNEQFF,TGTGCCAGCAGCTCCGGGACTAGCGGATACAATGAGCAGTTCTTC
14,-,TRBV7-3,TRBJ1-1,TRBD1,CASSLQGAGTEAFF,TGTGCCAGCAGCTTACAGGGGGCCGGGACTGAAGCTTTCTTT
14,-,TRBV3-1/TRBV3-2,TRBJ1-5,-,CASSQGQGNQPQHF,TGTGCCAGCAGCCAAGGCCAGGGCAATCAGCCCCAGCATTTT
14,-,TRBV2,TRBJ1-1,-,CASSGRRYNTEAFF,TGTGCCAGCAGTGGAAGGAGATATAACACTGAAGCTTTCTTT
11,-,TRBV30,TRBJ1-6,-,CACDSNSPLHF,TGTGCCTGCGATAGTAATTCACCCCTCCACTTT
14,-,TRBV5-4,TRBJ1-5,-,CASSLMGTNQPQHF,TGTGCCAGCAGCTTGATGGGGACAAATCAGCCCCAGCATTTT
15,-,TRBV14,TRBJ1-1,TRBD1,CASSQGDRSNTEAFF,TGTGCCAGCAGCCAAGGGGACAGGTCGAACACTGAAGCTTTCTTT
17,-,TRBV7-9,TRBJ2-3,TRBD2,CASSQPGVAGGTDTQYF,TGTGCCAGCAGCCAGCCGGGGGTAGCGGGGGGCACAGATACGCAGTATTTT
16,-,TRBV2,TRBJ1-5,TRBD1,CASRADGQGAGQPQHF,TGTGCCAGCAGGGCCGACGGACAGGGGGCAGGACAGCCCCAGCATTTT
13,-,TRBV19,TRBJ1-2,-,CASSRKTGDGYTF,TGTGCCAGTAGTAGGAAGACAGGAGATGGCTACACCTTC
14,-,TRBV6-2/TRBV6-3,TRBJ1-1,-,CASSGALLNTEAFF,TGTGCCAGCAGTGGGGCGTTGCTGAACACTGAAGCTTTCTTT
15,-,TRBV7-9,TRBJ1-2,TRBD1,CASSSPERDRYGYTF,TGTGCCAGCAGCTCCCCCGAGAGGGACAGATATGGCTACACCTTC
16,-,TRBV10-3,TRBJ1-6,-,CAISESQSKHNSPLHF,TGTGCCATCAGTGAGTCCCAATCGAAGCATAATTCACCCCTCCACTTT
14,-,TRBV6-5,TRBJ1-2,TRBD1,CASSLPGTGAAYTF,TGTGCCAGCAGTTTACCCGGGACAGGGGCCGCTTACACCTTC
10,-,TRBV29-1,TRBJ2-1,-,CSVADNEQFF,TGCAGCGTTGCAGACAATGAGCAGTTCTTC
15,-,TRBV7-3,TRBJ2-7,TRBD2,CASSLTIAGPYEQYF,TGTGCCAGCAGCTTAACAATAGCGGGGCCCTACGAGCAGTACTTC
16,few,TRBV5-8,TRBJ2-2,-,CASSSSHSQYTGELFF,TGTGCCAGCAGCTCAAGCCACTCACAGTACACCGGGGAGCTGTTTTTT
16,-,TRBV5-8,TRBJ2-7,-,CASSLASGTFSYEQYF,TGTGCCAGCAGCTTGGCCTCCGGGACTTTCTCCTACGAGCAGTACTTC
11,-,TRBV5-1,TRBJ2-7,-,CASSHSYEQYF,TGCGCCAGCAGCCACTCCTACGAGCAGTACTTC
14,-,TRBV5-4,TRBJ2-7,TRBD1,CASNEGGRPYEQYF,TGTGCCAGCAATGAAGGGGGCCGTCCCTACGAGCAGTACTTC
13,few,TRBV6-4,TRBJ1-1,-,CASSESSAGRAFF,TGTGCCAGCAGTGAATCGTCGGCAGGGCGAGCTTTCTTT
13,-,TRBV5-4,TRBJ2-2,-,CASSTTRTGELFF,TGTGCCAGCAGCACTACACGTACCGGGGAGCTGTTTTTT
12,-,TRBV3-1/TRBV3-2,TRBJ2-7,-,CASSQVRGQQYF,TGTGCCAGCAGCCAAGTAAGAGGTCAGCAGTACTTC
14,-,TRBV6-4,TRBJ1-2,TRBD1,CASSATGGEPGYTF,TGTGCCAGCAGTGCAACAGGGGGCGAGCCTGGCTACACCTTC
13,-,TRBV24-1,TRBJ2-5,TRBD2,CATGEGGKETQYF,TGTGCCACCGGGGAGGGAGGGAAAGAGACCCAGTACTTC
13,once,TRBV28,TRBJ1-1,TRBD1,CASSRRQGTEAFF,TGTGCCAGCAGTCGGAGACAGGGAACTGAAGCTTTCTTT
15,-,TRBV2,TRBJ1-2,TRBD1,CASSEARGTGSKPAF,TGTGCCAGCAGTGAAGCGCGGGGGACAGGATCGAAACCGGCCTTC
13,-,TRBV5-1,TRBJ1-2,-,CASSLDGGYGYTF,TGCGCCAGCAGCTTGGACGGAGGCTATGGCTACACCTTC
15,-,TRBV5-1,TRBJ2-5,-,CASSPGGASAETQYF,TGCGCCAGCAGCCCCGGAGGGGCGTCGGCGGAGACCCAGTACTTC
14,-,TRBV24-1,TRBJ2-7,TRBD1,CATSDRDRGYEQYF,TGTGCCACCAGTGATCGGGACAGGGGGTACGAGCAGTACTTC
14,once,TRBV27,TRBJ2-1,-,CASSSGGGGDEQFF,TGTGCCAGCAGTTCAGGTGGGGGGGGCGATGAGCAGTTCTTC
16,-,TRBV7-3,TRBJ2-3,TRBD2,CASSLTSGGRGDTQYF,TGTGCCAGCAGCTTGACTAGCGGGGGACGGGGAGATACGCAGTATTTT
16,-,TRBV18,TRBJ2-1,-,CASSGSVRGGNNEQFF,TGTGCCAGCTCGGGGTCCGTTCGCGGGGGCAACAATGAGCAGTTCTTC